This record covers a single T cell receptor (beta chain). As processed by the authors: From reference gene primer amplification, estimates of nucleated cell counts were derived. Profiled with immunoSEQ multiplex PCR; TCRdb holds only in-frame clones, not every one. The V and J calls and clone size were taken over from that table, and D and trimming were inferred from the DNA. The data hold about 62,000 clones, with approximately 90% observed a single time. The CDR3 is 14 residues long. The junction had 13 bases not matched to a gene; V was cut back by 8 bases and J by 4 bases. From germline, CDR1 is GTSNPN and CDR2 SVGIG (reference sequence). The record originates from a study of blood T cell repertoires in COVID-19. Study in general: The study drew acute and convalescent COVID-19 samples from the United States, Italy and Spain. PBMCs, B-cell-depleted T cells, or T cells were the source of the cDNA or gDNA that made up the material.

The origin of this receptor is an older woman with acute or convalescent COVID-19. This chain uses TRBV30 with TRBJ1-1; TRBD1 agrees at 7 bases. Sequencing was performed on peripheral blood. The CDR3 DNA reads TGTGCCGCTCGTAGGACAGGTGATAGCACTGAAGCTTTCTTT. Translated: CAARRTGDSTEAFF.